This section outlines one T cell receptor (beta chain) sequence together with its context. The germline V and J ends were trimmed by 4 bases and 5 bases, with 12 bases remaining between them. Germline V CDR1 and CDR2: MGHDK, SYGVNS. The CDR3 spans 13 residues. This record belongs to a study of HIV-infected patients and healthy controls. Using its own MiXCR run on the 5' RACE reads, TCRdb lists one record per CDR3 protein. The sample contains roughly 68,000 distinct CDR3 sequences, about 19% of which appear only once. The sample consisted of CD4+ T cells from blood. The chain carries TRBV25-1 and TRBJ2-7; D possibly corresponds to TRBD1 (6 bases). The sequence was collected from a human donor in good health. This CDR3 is CASSALQGHEQYF. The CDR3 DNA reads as TGTGCCAGCAGTGCCTTACAGGGCCACGAGCAGTACTTC.